The clone carrying this T cell receptor (beta chain) was detected only once. Together with a sample-barcoded 5' primer, a J-beta primer mix was included in a second PCR lasting about 6 to 11 cycles. MiXCR was run by TCRdb on the 5' RACE reads, yielding one entry per CDR3 protein. The sample holds some 560,000 distinct CDR3 sequences, roughly a quarter seen once. This specimen comes from a study of blood T cells in healthy people across ages. Trimming removed 2 bases from V and 0 bases from J; junction bases left unmatched: 17. This CDR3 is 21 amino acids long. CDR1 MNHEY and CDR2 SVGEGT come from the germline V gene. The same specimen was also included in a second study, on T cells of mothers and their children. That source adds: Related mother and child pairs showed slightly greater overlap (not significant) than unrelated pairs did.

J is TRBJ2-1 and V is TRBV6-2 or TRBV6-3; 9 bases map to TRBD1. The receptor's source is a boy younger than 10 in good health. Sample: blood. This chain's CDR3 is CASSYPTGTGTGGHSYNEQFF. The CDR3 coding sequence is TGTGCCAGCAGTTACCCGACCGGGACAGGGACCGGCGGGCACTCCTACAATGAGCAGTTCTTC.